This paragraph covers one T cell receptor (beta chain) sequence. Its cognate antigen is unknown. The entry originates in a study of PD-1 blockade in classical Hodgkin lymphoma. For the study at large: Patients were given intravenous nivolumab, 3 mg/kg, every 2 weeks.

Germline CDR1 reads MNHNS; CDR2 reads SASEGT. The V end was cut by 2 bases, the J end by 2 bases, with 18 bases between. The CDR3 covers 17 residues. Clones were read by immunoSEQ multiplex PCR, and TCRdb kept only the in-frame ones, dropping some. Of some 23,000 clones detected, roughly 75% appear once; the ten largest clones hold about 17%. Study-level findings and limits: Significantly greater TCR diversity emerged by C4D1 in CD4+ cells but not CD8+ cells. Baseline TCR diversity was reportedly lower in newly diagnosed patients than in healthy donors. It was reported as lower still in relapsed/refractory patients.

The patients all showed relapse after autologous stem cell transplantation, while their brentuximab vedotin exposure varied. The receptor was derived from a human donor with classical Hodgkin lymphoma. The specimen comprised peripheral blood mononuclear cells (PBMCs), sampled before the second cycle of nivolumab. The chain couples TRBV6-1 to TRBJ1-2; D is perhaps TRBD1 (6 bases). For the CDR3, the DNA is TGTGCCAGCAGTGAATCCACGGTGGGACACTTCAACTATGGCTACACCTTC. It is translated as CASSESTVGHFNYGYTF.